These 8 T cell receptor beta chains were all obtained from the same sample, sequenced in a study of CD8 T cells in Susac syndrome (dated by TCRdb to about 2019). Libraries were made using the immunoSEQ multiplex PCR assay. RNA was extracted with the RNeasy kit and about 0.5 to 1 ug was reverse transcribed using random hexamers. TCRdb reprocessing: public reads trimmed at Q25 with fastp, clones called with MiXCR, in-frame beta chains kept. Each entry is one CDR3 protein sequence, shown with its most common DNA and genes. Counted in this sample were approximately 150,000 distinct CDR3 sequences; 94% of them appeared once. The top ten clones comprise 0.075% to 0.1% of the sample. Sequenced input: CD4+ T cells from PBMCs. Receptor source: a human donor in good health.

The genes are TRBV3-1 and TRBJ1-2; D uncertain. Trimming pared 1 base from V and 4 bases from J, leaving 7 bases between. CDR3 size: 13 residues. Germline loops: CDR1 LGHDT, CDR2 YNNKEL (reference sequence). CDR3 in DNA: TGTGCCAGCAGCCAAGTGGGGATCTATGGCTACACCTTC. It specifies CASSQVGIYGYTF.

V usage is TRBV20-1 and J usage is TRBJ2-3, with 8 bases matching TRBD2. The CDR3 consists of 18 residues. Unmatched junction bases numbered 16, after V lost 0 bases and J lost 5 bases. Germline CDR1 is DFQATT and CDR2 is SNEGSKA (reference sequence). The CDR3 DNA follows: TGCAGTGCTAGAGATCGGCCCAGCGGGAGCCCGCCGGGAGATACGCAGTATTTT. This gives the protein CSARDRPSGSPPGDTQYF.

The CDR3 spells CATSDPSSPYEQYF. CDR3 nucleotides: TGTGCCACCAGTGATCCTAGCAGTCCCTACGAGCAGTACTTC. The rearrangement joins TRBV24-1 to TRBJ2-7, with TRBD2 as a possible D gene (5 bases). The V and J ends lost 3 bases and 2 bases respectively, with 10 bases between them. Germline V gives CDR1 KGHDR, CDR2 SFDVKD. The CDR3 loop spans 14 amino acids.

This rearrangement joins TRBV5-8 to TRBJ2-7, with D unclear. Between the trimmed V and J ends, which lost 0 bases and 0 bases, there was a span of 10 bases. In germline, CDR1 is SGHTS, CDR2 YDEGEE. This CDR3 has 15 residues. CDR3 sequence (DNA): TGTGCCAGCAGCTTGGTAAGGGTTGGCTCCTACGAGCAGTACTTC. Protein sequence: CASSLVRVGSYEQYF.

V usage is TRBV6-6 and J usage is TRBJ1-3, with D possibly matching TRBD1 (5 bases). The CDR3 consists of 16 residues. The germline V and J ends were trimmed by 5 bases and 9 bases, with 23 bases remaining between them. Germline values: CDR1 MNHNY, CDR2 SVGAGI (reference sequence). Here the CDR3 reads CASSPSPGLLESTIYF. In DNA form, the CDR3 reads TGTGCCAGCAGTCCCTCGCCGGGACTGCTGGAGAGCACCATATATTTT.

The chain recombines TRBV6-6 with TRBJ2-5; D may match TRBD1 or TRBD2 (5 bases each). V lost 2 bases and J lost 4, with 11 bases in between. Germline assignment: CDR1 MNHNY and CDR2 SVGAGI (reference sequence). The CDR3 covers 14 residues. The CDR3 region has the DNA TGTGCCAGCAGTTACGGGACGGCGGGAGAGACCCAGTACTTC. This translates into CASSYGTAGETQYF.

J is TRBJ2-7 and V is TRBV5-6; D not certain. The length of the CDR3 is 12 residues. The germline CDR1 and CDR2 sequences are SGHDT and YYEEEE. Between the trimmed V and J ends, which lost 4 bases and 6 bases, there was a span of 11 bases. The CDR3 nucleotides are TGTGCCAGCAGCCCGGCACATCGCGAGCAGTACTTC. It specifies CASSPAHREQYF.

The gene calls are TRBV30 and TRBJ1-1, with D maybe TRBD1 (6 bases). Deletions cut 7 bases from V and 2 bases from J, with 14 bases between. Germline V gene sequence: CDR1 GTSNPN, CDR2 SVGIG (reference sequence). This CDR3 region has 13 residues. In nucleotides, the CDR3 is TGTGCCTCACCGGGACACCCCAACACTGAAGCTTTCTTT. This encodes CASPGHPNTEAFF.